What follows are 9 T cell receptor beta chains derived from one specimen sequenced in a study of molecular identifiers for immune sequencing clone quantification. TCRdb reanalysed the PCR reads using MiXCR and keeps one entry per CDR3 protein. The repertoire holds approximately 590,000 distinct CDR3 sequences, over 25% seen once, with 0.75% to 0.8% in the top ten. The sequenced sample was naive CD8+ T cells from blood, with Jurkat cell RNA spiked in. Described subset: FACS-sorted CD8+CD4-CCR7+CD45RA+ naive T cells. These receptors came from a human donor in good health. Some libraries in this study had Jurkat cell RNA spiked in.

This clonotype was counted at least ten times. The chain links TRBV7-9 to TRBJ2-5; 10 bases line up with TRBD1. This CDR3 spans 15 amino acids. Losses at the gene ends were 4 bases for V and 3 bases for J; bases not matched to a gene: 5. Germline CDR1 is SEHNR and CDR2 is FQNEAQ (reference sequence). The CDR3 spells CASSSRTGGEETQYF. The DNA for the CDR3 is TGTGCCAGCAGCTCCAGGACAGGGGGGGAAGAGACCCAGTACTTC.

The chain combines TRBV27 with TRBJ2-7; the match to TRBD2 covers 7 bases. Trimming took 2 bases from V and 3 from J; bases not matched to a gene: 7. The CDR3 covers 15 residues. Per germline, CDR1 MNHEY and CDR2 SMNVEV (reference sequence). CDR3 nucleotide sequence: TGTGCCAGCAGTTTACGCGGCGGGAGTATCTACGAGCAGTACTTC. Its translation: CASSLRGGSIYEQYF.

Notes on this clonotype: This may stem from a read error, because a much larger clone lies one nucleotide away. The rearrangement joins TRBV6-5 to TRBJ2-6, with D uncertain. Germline V gives CDR1 MNHEY, CDR2 SVGAGI. This CDR3 comprises 17 residues. Deletions cut 7 bases from V and 2 bases from J, with 18 bases between. CDR3 sequence: CASTSFWAGPGANVLTF. The CDR3 DNA follows: TGTGCCAGCACCTCCTTCTGGGCCGGTCCTGGGGCCAACGTCCTGACTTTC.

This clonotype has at least ten counts. The chain is built from TRBV27 and TRBJ2-5, with 14 bases aligning to TRBD2. The CDR3 has 19 residues. Germline V gene data show CDR1 as MNHEY and CDR2 as SMNVEV (reference sequence). J gave up 1 base and V 5 bases, and 12 bases lay outside the gene matches. The DNA of the CDR3 is TGTGCCAGCAGTCCGATAGGGACTAGCGGGAGAGGGCGCCAAGAGACCCAGTACTTC. Its translation is CASSPIGTSGRGRQETQYF.

This clonotype was recorded at least ten times. The CDR3 nucleotides are TGCAGCTTGTCCGGCACTAGCGGGGTAGTGTCCTACGAGCAGTACTTC. Translated, it gives CSLSGTSGVVSYEQYF. This chain links TRBV29-1 with TRBJ2-7; 10 bases map to TRBD2. In germline, CDR1 is SQVTM, CDR2 ANQGSEA. The junction had 14 bases not matched to a gene; V was cut back by 8 bases and J by 1 base. This CDR3 region has 16 residues.

This clonotype has at least ten counts. V is TRBV27 and J is TRBJ2-7, with 8 bases that match TRBD2. CDR3 size: 16 residues. From germline, CDR1 is MNHEY and CDR2 SMNVEV (reference sequence). With 5 bases clipped from V and 0 bases from J, the junction kept 9 bases outside the gene matches. Here the CDR3 DNA reads TGTGCCAGCAGTCGTACAACCGGGACTAGCTCCTACGAGCAGTACTTC. Amino acids: CASSRTTGTSSYEQYF.

This clonotype was seen repeatedly, ten times or more. V usage is TRBV30 and J usage is TRBJ2-7; D call uncertain. The V end was cut by 7 bases, the J end by 3 bases, with 7 bases between. Germline V lookup: CDR1 GTSNPN, CDR2 SVGIG (reference sequence). The CDR3 runs to 10 residues. This CDR3 reads CAYDGYEQYF. The CDR3 coding sequence is TGTGCCTACGACGGCTACGAGCAGTACTTC. Full variable domain (outside the CDR3, taken from reference TRBV30 and TRBJ2-7): SQTIHQWPATLVQPVGSPLSLECTVEGTSNPNLYWYRQAAGRGLQLLFYSVGIGQISSEVPQNLSASRPQDRQFILSSKKLLLSDSGFYLCAYDGYEQYFGPGTRLTVT.

This clonotype was found many times. The chain has TRBV5-1 and TRBJ1-1, with no clear D. CDR3 length: 14 residues. Trimming stripped 0 bases from V and 4 bases from J, with 10 bases between. Germline V CDR1 and CDR2: SGHRS, YFSETQ. The CDR3 nucleotides are TGCGCCAGCAGCTTGGAGGCGGCGGGCACTGAAGCTTTCTTT. This codes for CASSLEAAGTEAFF.

J is TRBJ2-1 and V is TRBV7-9, with TRBD1 matching over 8 bases. Trimming took 5 bases from V and 8 from J; bases not matched to a gene: 11. CDR3 length: 15 amino acids. Germline-derived CDR1 and CDR2 are SEHNR and FQNEAQ (reference sequence). CDR3 protein: CASSRPGQVEYEQFF. CDR3 nucleotides: TGTGCCAGCAGCAGACCGGGACAGGTAGAGTATGAGCAGTTCTTC.